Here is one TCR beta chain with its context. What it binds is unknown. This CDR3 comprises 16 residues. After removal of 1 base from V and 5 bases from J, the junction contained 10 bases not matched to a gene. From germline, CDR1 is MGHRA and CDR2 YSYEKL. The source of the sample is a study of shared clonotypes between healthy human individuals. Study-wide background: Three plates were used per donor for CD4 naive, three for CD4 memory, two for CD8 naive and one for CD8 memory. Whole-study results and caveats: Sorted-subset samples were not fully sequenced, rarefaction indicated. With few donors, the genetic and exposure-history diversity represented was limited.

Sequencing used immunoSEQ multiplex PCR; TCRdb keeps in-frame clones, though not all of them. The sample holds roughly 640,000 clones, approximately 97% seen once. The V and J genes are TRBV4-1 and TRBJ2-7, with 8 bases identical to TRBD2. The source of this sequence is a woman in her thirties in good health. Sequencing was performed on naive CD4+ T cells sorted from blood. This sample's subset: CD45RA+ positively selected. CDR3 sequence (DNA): TGCGCCAGCAGCCAAGGGTCAGCGGGAGTTTTCCACGAGCAGTACTTC. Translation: CASSQGSAGVFHEQYF.